The 10 T cell receptor beta chains below come from one sample, sequenced in a study of blood T cell repertoires in COVID-19. Assay used: immunoSEQ multiplex PCR; TCRdb lists only in-frame clones, some missing. This table holds some 310,000 clones, around 86% found once. Sequencing used peripheral blood. The receptors derive from a man aged 50 or older with active or convalescent COVID-19.

This chain joins TRBV2 and TRBJ2-1, with TRBD1 matching 9 bases. Looked up from germline, CDR1 is SNHLY and CDR2 is FYNNEI. The ends lost 6 bases at V and 8 bases at J; junction bases unmatched: 8. This CDR3 comprises 14 residues. The CDR3 DNA is TGTGCCAGCAGGCCGGGACAGGGCAGGGATGAGCAGTTCTTC. Translated, it gives CASRPGQGRDEQFF. The whole variable domain, remainder taken from reference TRBV2 and TRBJ2-1, is EPEVTQTPSHQVTQMGQEVILRCVPISNHLYFYWYRQILGQKVEFLVSFYNNEISEKSEIFDDQFSVERPDGSNFTLKIRSTKLEDSAMYFCASRPGQGRDEQFFGPGTRLTVL.

The rearrangement uses TRBV28 and TRBJ2-2; D is possibly TRBD2 (6 bases). The CDR3 runs 13 residues. V dropped 2 bases and J dropped 7 bases, with 8 bases sitting between them. The germline CDR1 and CDR2 sequences are MDHEN and SYDVKM. The CDR3 reads CASSLPGVGELFF. The CDR3, as DNA: TGTGCCAGCAGTTTACCGGGGGTCGGGGAGCTGTTTTTT. Full variable domain (outside the CDR3, taken from reference TRBV28 and TRBJ2-2): DVKVTQSSRYLVKRTGEKVFLECVQDMDHENMFWYRQDPGLGLRLIYFSYDVKMKEKGDIPEGYSVSREKKERFSLILESASTNQTSMYLCASSLPGVGELFFGEGSRLTVL.

This clone was detected only a few times. This rearrangement joins TRBV2 to TRBJ1-5, with D possibly TRBD1 on 6 matching bases. This CDR3 region has 17 residues. CDR1 SNHLY and CDR2 FYNNEI come from the germline V gene. V lost 2 bases to trimming and J lost 0 bases, with 14 bases between them. CDR3 residues: CASSENTGPSSNQPQHF. DNA of the CDR3: TGTGCCAGCAGTGAAAATACAGGGCCAAGTAGCAATCAGCCCCAGCATTTT.

V gene TRBV6-5 combines with J gene TRBJ2-7, with 8 bases identical to TRBD2. V was clipped by 6 bases and J by 2 bases; unmatched bases: 6. This CDR3 region has 14 residues. CDR1 is MNHEY, CDR2 SVGAGI, per germline. CDR3: CASSLGTRPYEQYF. The CDR3 bases are TGTGCCAGCAGCCTCGGGACTAGACCCTACGAGCAGTACTTC.

The chain employs TRBV19 and TRBJ1-1; D is uncertain. This CDR3 spans 14 amino acids. Germline V CDR1 and CDR2: LNHDA, SQIVND (reference sequence). Trimming removed 2 bases at V and 0 bases at J, with 7 bases between. Here the CDR3 DNA reads TGTGCCAGTAGTATAAACAATTTGAACACTGAAGCTTTCTTT. This gives the protein CASSINNLNTEAFF.

The chain uses TRBV5-1 and TRBJ2-3; D is possibly TRBD2 (6 bases). CDR3 size: 15 residues. The germline V gene encodes CDR1 SGHRS and CDR2 YFSETQ. Deletions cut 0 bases from V and 0 bases from J, with 8 bases between. The CDR3 bases are TGCGCCAGCAGCTTGGCGGGGGTTAGCACAGATACGCAGTATTTT. It is translated as CASSLAGVSTDTQYF.

This clone showed up just a few times. The genes are TRBV5-4 and TRBJ2-3, with 9 bases matching TRBD2. Germline-derived CDR1 and CDR2 are SGHNT and YYREEE (reference sequence). The CDR3 spans 14 residues. After removal of 2 bases from V and 3 bases from J, the junction contained 1 base not matched to a gene. The CDR3 DNA sequence: TGTGCCAGCAGCTTTAGCGGGGGAACAGATACGCAGTATTTT. Protein sequence: CASSFSGGTDTQYF.

The V and J genes are TRBV28 and TRBJ2-5; 11 positions agree with TRBD2. CDR3 length: 17 residues. V was pared by 1 base and J by 1 base, with 5 bases of the junction left unmatched. CDR1 and CDR2 from the germline V gene are MDHEN and SYDVKM. CDR3 residues: CASSLFSGGAGQETQYF. The CDR3 nucleotides read TGTGCCAGCAGTTTATTTAGCGGGGGGGCGGGCCAAGAGACCCAGTACTTC. Full variable domain (outside the CDR3, taken from reference TRBV28 and TRBJ2-5): DVKVTQSSRYLVKRTGEKVFLECVQDMDHENMFWYRQDPGLGLRLIYFSYDVKMKEKGDIPEGYSVSREKKERFSLILESASTNQTSMYLCASSLFSGGAGQETQYFGPGTRLLVL.

This clone has a single count. CDR3 in amino acids: CASSTQTGGISYEQYF. The CDR3 DNA reads TGCGCCAGCAGCACCCAAACGGGGGGGATCTCCTACGAGCAGTACTTC. This rearrangement joins TRBV5-1 to TRBJ2-7, with 8 bases that match TRBD2. CDR3 length: 16 amino acids. CDR1 and CDR2 from the germline V gene are SGHRS and YFSETQ. Germline trimming cut 4 bases from V and 0 bases from J; bases unmatched to any gene: 9.

The chain employs TRBV6-5 and TRBJ2-1; 10 positions match TRBD2. After removal of 4 bases from V and 8 bases from J, the junction contained 11 bases not matched to a gene. The CDR3 is 16 amino acids. CDR1 is MNHEY and CDR2 is SVGAGI in the germline V gene. CDR3 DNA: TGTGCCAGCAGTTCCGTAGCGGGAGGCCCGGGGCATGAGCAGTTCTTC. This encodes CASSSVAGGPGHEQFF.